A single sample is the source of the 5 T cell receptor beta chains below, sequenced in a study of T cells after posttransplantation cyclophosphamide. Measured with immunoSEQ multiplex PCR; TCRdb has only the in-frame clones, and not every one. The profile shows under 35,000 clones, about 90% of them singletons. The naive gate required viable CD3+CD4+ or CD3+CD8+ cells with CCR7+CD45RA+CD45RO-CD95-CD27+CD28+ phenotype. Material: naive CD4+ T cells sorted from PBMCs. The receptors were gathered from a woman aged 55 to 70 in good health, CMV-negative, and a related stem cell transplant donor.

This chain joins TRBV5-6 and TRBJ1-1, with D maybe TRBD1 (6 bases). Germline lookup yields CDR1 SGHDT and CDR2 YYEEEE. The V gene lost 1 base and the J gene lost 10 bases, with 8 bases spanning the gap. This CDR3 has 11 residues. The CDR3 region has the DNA TGTGCCAGCAGCTTGTCAGGGGCAGCTTTCTTT. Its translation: CASSLSGAAFF.

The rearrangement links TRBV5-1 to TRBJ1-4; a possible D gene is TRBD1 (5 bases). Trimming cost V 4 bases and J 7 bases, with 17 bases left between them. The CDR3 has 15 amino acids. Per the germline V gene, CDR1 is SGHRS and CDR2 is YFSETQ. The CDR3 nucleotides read TGCGCCAGCAGCCCTCCAGGTACCGGGGGTGAAAAACTGTTTTTT. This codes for CASSPPGTGGEKLFF. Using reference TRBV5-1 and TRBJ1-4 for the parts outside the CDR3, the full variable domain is KAGVTQTPRYLIKTRGQQVTLSCSPISGHRSVSWYQQTPGQGLQFLFEYFSETQRNKGNFPGRFSGRQFSNSRSEMNVSTLELGDSALYLCASSPPGTGGEKLFFGSGTQLSVL.

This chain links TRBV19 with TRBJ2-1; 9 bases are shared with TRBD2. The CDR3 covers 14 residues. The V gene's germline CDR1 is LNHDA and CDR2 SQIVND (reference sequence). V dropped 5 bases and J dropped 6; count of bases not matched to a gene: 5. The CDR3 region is CASSVSGRGNEQFF. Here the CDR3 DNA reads TGTGCCAGTAGTGTTAGCGGGAGAGGCAATGAGCAGTTCTTC.

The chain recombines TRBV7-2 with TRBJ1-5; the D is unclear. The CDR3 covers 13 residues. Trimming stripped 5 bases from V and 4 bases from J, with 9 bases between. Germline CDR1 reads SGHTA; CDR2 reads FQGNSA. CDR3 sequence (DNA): TGTGCCAGCAGCCCTGAGCCTAATCAGCCCCAGCATTTT. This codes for CASSPEPNQPQHF.

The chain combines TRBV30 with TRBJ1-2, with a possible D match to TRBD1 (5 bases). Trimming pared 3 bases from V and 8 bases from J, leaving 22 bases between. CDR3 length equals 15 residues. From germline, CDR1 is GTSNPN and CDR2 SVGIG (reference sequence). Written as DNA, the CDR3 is TGTGCCTGGAGGGTAACCGGGACTTCCCTGAGCGGCTACACCTTC. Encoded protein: CAWRVTGTSLSGYTF.